The source of this T cell receptor (beta chain) is a study of T cell responses to AZD1222 COVID-19 vaccine. Overall study context: Doses given second, at about 4 or about 12 weeks, were pooled.

Study results and limitations: Spike-specific TCR breadth and depth rose after two AZD1222 doses. Donor demographics were predominantly white British with a female majority; clonal diversity may be underestimated. Seropositive at baseline were only six or seven AZD1222 recipients.

Worth noting for this clone: Antigen unknown.

This CDR3 contains 14 residues. Deletions cut 0 bases from V and 8 bases from J, with 9 bases between. Germline CDR1 SGHRS, CDR2 YFSETQ. This table comes from immunoSEQ multiplex PCR, and its TCRdb copy is limited to in-frame clones, with some not included. Among 140,000 to 150,000 clones listed, approximately 93% were seen once. The specimen comprised peripheral blood, sampled on day 0 of AZD1222 vaccination. The TCR sequence derives from an adult in good health. The V and J genes are TRBV5-1 and TRBJ1-6; possible D gene TRBD1, 5 bases. For the CDR3, the DNA is TGCGCCAGCAGCTTGGGCAGGGCGTATTCACCCCTCCACTTT. Amino acids: CASSLGRAYSPLHF.